A single TCR beta chain is shown here with its context. The antigen is not known. The data originate from a study of shared clonotypes between healthy human individuals. Broader study findings: It was observed that approximately 5% of naive CD4 clonotypes were shared across a few donors.

The sorted-subset replicate PCRs were given about 210 ng DNA, which is tens of thousands of T cell genomes. Clones were read by immunoSEQ multiplex PCR, and TCRdb kept only the in-frame ones, dropping some. The repertoire consists of over a million clones, with roughly 97% occurring once and the leading ten covering about 1.2%. The source is a man aged 30 to 39 in good health. What was sequenced was naive CD4+ T cells sorted from blood. Subset in this sample: CD45RA+ positively selected.

The CDR3 region is CASSLGTSVNEQFF. DNA for the CDR3: TGTGCCAGCAGCCTCGGGACTAGCGTCAATGAGCAGTTCTTC. The V call is TRBV5-8, the J call TRBJ2-1, with 10 bases that match TRBD2. Unmatched junction bases numbered 4, after V lost 4 bases and J lost 6 bases. The CDR3 has 14 residues. Germline-derived CDR1 and CDR2 are SGHTS and YDEGEE.